The rows below give T cell receptor beta chains drawn from one sample of a study of shared clonotypes between healthy human individuals. The table came from immunoSEQ multiplex PCR; TCRdb's copy has only in-frame clones and leaves some out. Of roughly 1,800,000 clones in the sample, roughly 95% were seen once. Sequencing was done on a sample of naive CD8+ T cells sorted from blood. The receptors were sampled from a young man in good health. CDR3s include the opening cysteine and the closing phenylalanine or tryptophan. The order of the fields is clone size, CDR3 length, J gene, V gene, D gene, CDR3 DNA, CDR3 protein. D genes are given only for firm matches. Only some rows state a clone size, as once, few, many or a class for expanded clones.

size: NA
length: 15
J: TRBJ2-3
V: TRBV6-5
D: TRBD2
DNA: TGTGCCAGCAGTTACGAGCGGGGCAACACAGATACGCAGTATTTT
CDR3: CASSYERGNTDTQYF

size: NA
length: 18
J: TRBJ2-3
V: TRBV9
D: NA
DNA: TGTGCCAGCAGCTCAGGGACGGCGTTATCCCTTAGCACAGATACGCAGTATTTT
CDR3: CASSSGTALSLSTDTQYF

size: NA
length: 15
J: TRBJ1-1
V: TRBV7-9
D: NA
DNA: TGTGCCAGCAGTCGATCCCAGGGAAGCAACACTGAAGCTTTCTTT
CDR3: CASSRSQGSNTEAFF

size: NA
length: 17
J: TRBJ1-2
V: TRBV7-9
D: TRBD1
DNA: TGTGCCAGCAGCTTCCTTGGACAGGGAGAAATTGGTGATGGCTACACCTTC
CDR3: CASSFLGQGEIGDGYTF

size: NA
length: 15
J: TRBJ2-7
V: TRBV2
D: TRBD1
DNA: TGTGCCAGCAGTGAGCTTCGACAGGGGTCCTACGAGCAGTACTTC
CDR3: CASSELRQGSYEQYF

size: NA
length: 16
J: TRBJ2-7
V: TRBV2
D: TRBD1
DNA: TGTGCCAGCAGTCTAAAACTTTACGTGACAGGGGACGAGCAGTACTTC
CDR3: CASSLKLYVTGDEQYF

size: NA
length: 15
J: TRBJ1-5
V: TRBV9
D: TRBD1
DNA: TGTGCCAGCAGCGTTTCAGGGGGCGGCAATCAGCCCCAGCATTTT
CDR3: CASSVSGGGNQPQHF

size: NA
length: 16
J: TRBJ2-7
V: TRBV7-2
D: TRBD2
DNA: TGTGCCAGCGGGGGGGGAACGGGAGCTTACTCCTACGAGCAGTACTTC
CDR3: CASGGGTGAYSYEQYF

size: NA
length: 13
J: TRBJ2-7
V: TRBV7-9
D: TRBD2
DNA: TGTGCCAGCGGAACTAGCGAGCCCAGCCAGCAGTACTTC
CDR3: CASGTSEPSQQYF

size: once
length: 15
J: TRBJ2-7
V: TRBV7-3
D: NA
DNA: TGTGCCAGCACCCTTAAAGGGGGGGACTCCTACGAGCAGTACTTC
CDR3: CASTLKGGDSYEQYF

size: NA
length: 18
J: TRBJ2-3
V: TRBV4-1
D: TRBD1
DNA: TGCGCCAGCAGCCAAGTACCTGGGACAGTATCGCGCACAGATACGCAGTATTTT
CDR3: CASSQVPGTVSRTDTQYF

size: NA
length: 17
J: TRBJ2-5
V: TRBV4-1
D: TRBD1
DNA: TGCGCCAGCAGCCAAGGGACCCTACAGGGGCACCAAGAGACCCAGTACTTC
CDR3: CASSQGTLQGHQETQYF

size: NA
length: 16
J: TRBJ1-2
V: TRBV9
D: TRBD1
DNA: TGTGCCAGCAGCGTAGTTTCGGGACAGGGGTTCTATGGCTACACCTTC
CDR3: CASSVVSGQGFYGYTF

size: NA
length: 14
J: TRBJ2-7
V: TRBV9
D: NA
DNA: TGTGCCAGCAGCGTAGGTGGTACAGACTACGAGCAGTACTTC
CDR3: CASSVGGTDYEQYF

size: NA
length: 14
J: TRBJ2-1
V: TRBV5-1
D: NA
DNA: TGCGCCAGCAGCTTGTTTCTAGATACCAATGAGCAGTTCTTC
CDR3: CASSLFLDTNEQFF

size: NA
length: 12
J: TRBJ2-7
V: TRBV5-4
D: NA
DNA: TGTGCCAGCAGCTTGGGGTATAACGAGCAGTACTTC
CDR3: CASSLGYNEQYF

size: NA
length: 13
J: TRBJ2-7
V: TRBV29-1
D: TRBD1
DNA: TGCAGCGTTGTGACAGGGGTCCCCTACGAGCAGTACTTC
CDR3: CSVVTGVPYEQYF

size: NA
length: 13
J: TRBJ2-7
V: TRBV28
D: TRBD1
DNA: TGTGCCAGCAGAACTGGGACAGTCCGCGAGCAGTACTTC
CDR3: CASRTGTVREQYF

size: NA
length: 16
J: TRBJ2-3
V: TRBV6-5
D: TRBD2
DNA: TGTGCCAGCAGTTACTCGCTAGCGGGAGAGGCAGATACGCAGTATTTT
CDR3: CASSYSLAGEADTQYF

size: NA
length: 15
J: TRBJ1-2
V: TRBV4-3
D: NA
DNA: TGCGCCAGCAGCCAAGATATGGGCCCAGATTATGGCTACACCTTC
CDR3: CASSQDMGPDYGYTF

size: NA
length: 16
J: TRBJ2-7
V: TRBV7-8
D: TRBD2
DNA: TGTGCCAGCAGCAACAGCGAGGGACTAGTTCTTGACGAGCAGTACTTC
CDR3: CASSNSEGLVLDEQYF

size: NA
length: 13
J: TRBJ2-1
V: TRBV19
D: NA
DNA: TGTGCCAGTAGTATAGCCGCTAGCAATGAGCAGTTCTTC
CDR3: CASSIAASNEQFF

size: NA
length: 13
J: TRBJ2-5
V: TRBV6-5
D: NA
DNA: TGTGCCAGCAGTCCCGAAGGGCAAGAGACCCAGTACTTC
CDR3: CASSPEGQETQYF

size: NA
length: 15
J: TRBJ2-7
V: TRBV7-9
D: NA
DNA: TGTGCCAGCAGCTTAGCGCTACAGGGTTCCTACGAGCAGTACTTC
CDR3: CASSLALQGSYEQYF

size: once
length: 15
J: TRBJ2-7
V: TRBV9
D: TRBD2
DNA: TGTGCCAGCAGTCTAGCGGGAGTACGGGACCACGAGCAGTACTTC
CDR3: CASSLAGVRDHEQYF

size: NA
length: 15
J: TRBJ2-3
V: TRBV28
D: TRBD2
DNA: TGTGCCAGCAGTTTGGCTAGCGGGGGGGTGAGTACGCAGTATTTT
CDR3: CASSLASGGVSTQYF

size: NA
length: 14
J: TRBJ2-7
V: TRBV13
D: NA
DNA: TGTGCCAGCAGCTTATCAGGGGAAATCTACGAGCAGTACTTC
CDR3: CASSLSGEIYEQYF

size: NA
length: 17
J: TRBJ2-3
V: TRBV4-1
D: TRBD2
DNA: TGCGCCAGCAGCCGGGCCCCAAGCGGGGCGGGGACAGATACGCAGTATTTT
CDR3: CASSRAPSGAGTDTQYF